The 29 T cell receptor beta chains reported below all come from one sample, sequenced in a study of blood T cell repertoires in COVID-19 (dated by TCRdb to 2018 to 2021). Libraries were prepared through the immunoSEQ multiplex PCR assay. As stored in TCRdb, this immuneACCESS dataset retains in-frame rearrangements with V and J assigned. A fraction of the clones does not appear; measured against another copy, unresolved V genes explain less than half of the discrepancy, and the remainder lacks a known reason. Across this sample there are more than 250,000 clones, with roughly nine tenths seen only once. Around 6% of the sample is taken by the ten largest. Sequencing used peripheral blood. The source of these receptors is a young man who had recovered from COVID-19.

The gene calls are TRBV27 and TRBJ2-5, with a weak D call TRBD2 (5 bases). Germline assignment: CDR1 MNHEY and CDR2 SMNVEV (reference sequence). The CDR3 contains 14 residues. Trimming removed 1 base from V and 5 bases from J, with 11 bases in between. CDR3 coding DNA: TGTGCCAGCAGTTTATGGGCGGGCGGGGAGACCCAGTACTTC. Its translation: CASSLWAGGETQYF.

The chain's CDR3 is CASSSGGYTDTQYF. The CDR3 region has the DNA TGTGCCAGCAGCTCGGGGGGCTACACAGATACGCAGTATTTT. The chain links TRBV7-3 to TRBJ2-3; weak D call: TRBD2 (7 bases). V lost 4 bases, J lost 2 bases, and 10 bases lay in between. The CDR3 sequence is 14 residues long. Germline loops: CDR1 SGHTA, CDR2 FQGTGA.

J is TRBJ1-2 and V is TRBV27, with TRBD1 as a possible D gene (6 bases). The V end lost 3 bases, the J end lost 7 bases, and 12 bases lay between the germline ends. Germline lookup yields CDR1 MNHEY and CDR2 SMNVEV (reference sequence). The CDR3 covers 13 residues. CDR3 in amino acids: CASSFSQGSGYTF. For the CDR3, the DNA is TGTGCCAGCAGTTTCTCACAGGGTAGTGGCTACACCTTC.

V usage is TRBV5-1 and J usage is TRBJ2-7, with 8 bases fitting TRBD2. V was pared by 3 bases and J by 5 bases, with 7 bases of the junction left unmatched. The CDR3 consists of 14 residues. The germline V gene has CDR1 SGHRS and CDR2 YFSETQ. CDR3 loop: CASSSGGAADEQYF. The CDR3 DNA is TGCGCCAGCAGCTCCGGGGGGGCCGCGGACGAGCAGTACTTC.

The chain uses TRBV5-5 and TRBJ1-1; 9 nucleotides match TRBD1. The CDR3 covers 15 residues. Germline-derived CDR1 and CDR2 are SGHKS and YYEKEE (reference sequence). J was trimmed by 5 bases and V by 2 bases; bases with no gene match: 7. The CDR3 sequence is CASSFWGQGGTEAFF. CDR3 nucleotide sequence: TGTGCCAGCAGCTTCTGGGGACAGGGTGGAACTGAAGCTTTCTTT.

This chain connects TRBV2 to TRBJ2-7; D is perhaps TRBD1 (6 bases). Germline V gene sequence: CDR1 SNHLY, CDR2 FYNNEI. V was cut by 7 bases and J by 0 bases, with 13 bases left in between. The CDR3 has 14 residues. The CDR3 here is CASKQGTLSYEQYF. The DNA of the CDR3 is TGTGCCAGCAAGCAGGGGACCCTCTCCTACGAGCAGTACTTC.

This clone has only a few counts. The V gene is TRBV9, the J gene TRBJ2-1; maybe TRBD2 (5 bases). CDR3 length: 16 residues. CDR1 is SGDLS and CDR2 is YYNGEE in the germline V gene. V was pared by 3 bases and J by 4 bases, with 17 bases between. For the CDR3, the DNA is TGTGCCAGCAGCGAAGGCGGGCTAACGGGGTACAATGAGCAGTTCTTC. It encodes CASSEGGLTGYNEQFF.

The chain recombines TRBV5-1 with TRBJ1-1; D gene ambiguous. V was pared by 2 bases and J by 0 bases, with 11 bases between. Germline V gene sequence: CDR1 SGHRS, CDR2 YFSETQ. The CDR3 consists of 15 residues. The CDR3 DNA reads TGCGCCAGCAGCTTTACCGGGATCATGAACACTGAAGCTTTCTTT. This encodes CASSFTGIMNTEAFF. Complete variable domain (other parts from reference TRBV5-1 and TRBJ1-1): KAGVTQTPRYLIKTRGQQVTLSCSPISGHRSVSWYQQTPGQGLQFLFEYFSETQRNKGNFPGRFSGRQFSNSRSEMNVSTLELGDSALYLCASSFTGIMNTEAFFGQGTRLTVV.

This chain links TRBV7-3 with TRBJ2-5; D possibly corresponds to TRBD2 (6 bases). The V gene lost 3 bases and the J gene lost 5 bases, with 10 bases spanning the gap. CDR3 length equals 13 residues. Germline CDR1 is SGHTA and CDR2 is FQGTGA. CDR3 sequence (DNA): TGTGCCAGCAGCTTCCGGGGAGGCGAGACCCAGTACTTC. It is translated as CASSFRGGETQYF.

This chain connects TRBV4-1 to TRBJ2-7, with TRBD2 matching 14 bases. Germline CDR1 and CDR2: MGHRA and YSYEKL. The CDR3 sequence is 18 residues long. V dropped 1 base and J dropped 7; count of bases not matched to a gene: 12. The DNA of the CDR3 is TGCGCCAGCAGCCAAGCCCGTGGGGGACTAGCGGGAGTAGGAGAGCAGTACTTC. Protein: CASSQARGGLAGVGEQYF.

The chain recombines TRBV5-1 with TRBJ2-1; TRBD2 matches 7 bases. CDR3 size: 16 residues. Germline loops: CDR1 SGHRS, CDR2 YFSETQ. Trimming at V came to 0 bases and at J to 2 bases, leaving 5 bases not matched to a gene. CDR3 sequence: CASSLGGSGTYNEQFF. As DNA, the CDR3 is TGCGCCAGCAGCTTGGGCGGGAGTGGGACCTACAATGAGCAGTTCTTC.

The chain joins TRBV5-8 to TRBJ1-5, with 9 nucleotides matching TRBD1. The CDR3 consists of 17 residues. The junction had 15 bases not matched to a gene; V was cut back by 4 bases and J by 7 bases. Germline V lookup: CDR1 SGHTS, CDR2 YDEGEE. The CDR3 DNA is TGTGCCAGCAGCGCCGGGGACAGGGCGGGGGAAAACCAGCCCCAGCATTTT. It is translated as CASSAGDRAGENQPQHF.

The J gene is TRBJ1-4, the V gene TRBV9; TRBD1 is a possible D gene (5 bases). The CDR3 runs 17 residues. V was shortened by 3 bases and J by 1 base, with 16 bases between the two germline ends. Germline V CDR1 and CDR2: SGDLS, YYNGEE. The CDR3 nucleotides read TGTGCCAGCAGCGAGCGGGGTAGTGGGGGAACTAATGAAAAACTGTTTTTT. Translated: CASSERGSGGTNEKLFF.

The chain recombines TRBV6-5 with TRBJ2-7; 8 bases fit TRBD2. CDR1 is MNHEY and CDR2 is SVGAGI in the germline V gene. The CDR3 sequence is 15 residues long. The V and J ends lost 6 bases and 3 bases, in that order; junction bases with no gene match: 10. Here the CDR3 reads CASSLDGRGGYEQYF. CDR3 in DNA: TGTGCCAGCAGCCTCGACGGGAGGGGTGGCTACGAGCAGTACTTC.

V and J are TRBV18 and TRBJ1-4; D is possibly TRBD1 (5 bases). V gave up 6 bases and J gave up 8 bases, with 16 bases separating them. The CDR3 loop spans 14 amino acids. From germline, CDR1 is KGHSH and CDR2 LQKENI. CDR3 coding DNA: TGTGCCAGCTCCCTTCGGGACTTGGGAGAAAAACTGTTTTTT. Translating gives CASSLRDLGEKLFF.

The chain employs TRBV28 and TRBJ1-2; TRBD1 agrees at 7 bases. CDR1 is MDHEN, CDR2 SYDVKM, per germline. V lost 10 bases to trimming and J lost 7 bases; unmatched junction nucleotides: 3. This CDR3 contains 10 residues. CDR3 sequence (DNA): TGTGCCACTGACAGGGTTGGCTACACCTTC. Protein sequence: CATDRVGYTF.

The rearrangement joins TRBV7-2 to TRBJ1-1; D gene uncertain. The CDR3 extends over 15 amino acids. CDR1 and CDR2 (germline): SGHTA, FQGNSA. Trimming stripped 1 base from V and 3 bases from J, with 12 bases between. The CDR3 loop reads CASSLGQLGYTEAFF. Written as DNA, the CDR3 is TGTGCCAGCAGCTTAGGGCAACTAGGGTACACTGAAGCTTTCTTT.

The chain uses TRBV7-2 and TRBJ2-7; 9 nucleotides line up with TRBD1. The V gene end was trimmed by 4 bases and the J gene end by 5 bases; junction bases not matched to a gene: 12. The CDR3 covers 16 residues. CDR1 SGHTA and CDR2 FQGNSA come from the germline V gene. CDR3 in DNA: TGTGCCAGCAGCTCCGCCGTGGGACAGGGAAGTGACGAGCAGTACTTC. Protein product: CASSSAVGQGSDEQYF.

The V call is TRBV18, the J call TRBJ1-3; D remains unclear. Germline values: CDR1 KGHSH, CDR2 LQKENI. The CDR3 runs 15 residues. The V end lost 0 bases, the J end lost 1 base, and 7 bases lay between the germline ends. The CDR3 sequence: CASSPPSSSGNTIYF. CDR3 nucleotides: TGTGCCAGCTCACCACCCTCCAGTTCTGGAAACACCATATATTTT.

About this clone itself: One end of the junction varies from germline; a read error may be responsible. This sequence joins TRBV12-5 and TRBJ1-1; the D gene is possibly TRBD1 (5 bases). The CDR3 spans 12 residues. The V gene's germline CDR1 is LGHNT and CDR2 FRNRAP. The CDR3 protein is CASGLVTAEAFF. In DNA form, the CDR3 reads TGTGCTAGTGGTCTGGTGACAGCAGAAGCTTTCTTT.

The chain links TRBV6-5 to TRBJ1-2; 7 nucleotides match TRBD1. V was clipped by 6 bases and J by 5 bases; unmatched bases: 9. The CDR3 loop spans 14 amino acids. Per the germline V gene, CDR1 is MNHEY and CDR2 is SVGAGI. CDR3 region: CASRRQGERYGYTF. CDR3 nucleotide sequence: TGTGCCAGCAGAAGACAGGGAGAAAGGTATGGCTACACCTTC.

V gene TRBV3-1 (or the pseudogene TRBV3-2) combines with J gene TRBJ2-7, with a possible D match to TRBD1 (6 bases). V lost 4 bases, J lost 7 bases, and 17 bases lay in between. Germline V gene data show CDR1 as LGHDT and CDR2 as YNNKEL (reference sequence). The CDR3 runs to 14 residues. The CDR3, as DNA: TGTGCCAGCAGCCCAGGGGCGGGCGGATTGGAGCAGTACTTC. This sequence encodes CASSPGAGGLEQYF.

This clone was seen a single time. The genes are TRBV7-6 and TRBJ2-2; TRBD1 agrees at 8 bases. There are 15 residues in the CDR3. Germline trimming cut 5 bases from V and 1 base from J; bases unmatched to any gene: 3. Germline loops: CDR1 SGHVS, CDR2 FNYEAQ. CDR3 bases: TGTGCCAGCAGCATGGGGACAGGGAACACCGGGGAGCTGTTTTTT. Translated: CASSMGTGNTGELFF.

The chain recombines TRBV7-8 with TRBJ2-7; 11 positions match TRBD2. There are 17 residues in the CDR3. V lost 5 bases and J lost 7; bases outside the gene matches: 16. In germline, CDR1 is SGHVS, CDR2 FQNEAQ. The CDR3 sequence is CASSETTGTSGRLEQYF. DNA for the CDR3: TGTGCCAGCAGCGAGACGACAGGGACTAGCGGTCGCTTAGAGCAGTACTTC.

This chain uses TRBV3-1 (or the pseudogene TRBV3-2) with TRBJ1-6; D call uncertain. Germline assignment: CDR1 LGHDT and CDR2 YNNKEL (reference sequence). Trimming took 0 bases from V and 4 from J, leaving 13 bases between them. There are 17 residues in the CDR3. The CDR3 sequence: CASSQDLAGSYNSPLHF. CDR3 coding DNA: TGTGCCAGCAGCCAAGATCTTGCGGGATCTTATAATTCACCCCTCCACTTT.

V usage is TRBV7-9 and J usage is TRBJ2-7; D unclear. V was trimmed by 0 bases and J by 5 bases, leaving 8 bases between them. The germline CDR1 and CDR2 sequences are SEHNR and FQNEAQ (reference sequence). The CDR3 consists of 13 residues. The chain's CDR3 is CASSLARQDEQYF. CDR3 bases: TGTGCCAGCAGCTTAGCCCGGCAGGACGAGCAGTACTTC.

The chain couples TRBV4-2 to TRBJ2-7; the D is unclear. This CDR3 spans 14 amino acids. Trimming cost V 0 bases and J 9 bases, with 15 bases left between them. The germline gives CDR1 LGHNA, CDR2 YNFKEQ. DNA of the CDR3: TGTGCCAGCAGCCAAGACTTTTCGATCGCCGGGCAGTACTTC. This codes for CASSQDFSIAGQYF.

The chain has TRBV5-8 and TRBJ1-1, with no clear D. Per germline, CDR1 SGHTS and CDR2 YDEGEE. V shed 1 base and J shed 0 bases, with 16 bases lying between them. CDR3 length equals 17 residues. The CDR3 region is CASSLFSGWQMNTEAFF. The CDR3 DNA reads TGTGCCAGCAGCTTGTTTTCGGGTTGGCAGATGAACACTGAAGCTTTCTTT.

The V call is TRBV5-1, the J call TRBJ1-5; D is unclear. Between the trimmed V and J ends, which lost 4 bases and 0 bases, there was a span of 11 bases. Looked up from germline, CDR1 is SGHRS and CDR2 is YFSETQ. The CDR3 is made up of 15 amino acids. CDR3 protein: CASSPGVNSNQPQHF. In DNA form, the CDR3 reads TGCGCCAGCAGCCCGGGAGTAAATAGCAATCAGCCCCAGCATTTT. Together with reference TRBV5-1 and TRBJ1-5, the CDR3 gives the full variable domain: KAGVTQTPRYLIKTRGQQVTLSCSPISGHRSVSWYQQTPGQGLQFLFEYFSETQRNKGNFPGRFSGRQFSNSRSEMNVSTLELGDSALYLCASSPGVNSNQPQHFGDGTRLSIL.